Each of the 27 T cell receptor beta chains below was sequenced from the same sample in a study of T cell responses to AZD1222 COVID-19 vaccine. The method was immunoSEQ multiplex PCR; TCRdb's version includes in-frame clones alone and lacks a portion of them. The sample lists roughly 160,000 clones; 80% to 95% were seen once. The sequencing here drew on peripheral blood, taken on day 0 of AZD1222 vaccination. The source is an adult in good health.

This sequence joins TRBV12-5 and TRBJ2-3, with a possible D match to TRBD2 (5 bases). Germline V gene sequence: CDR1 LGHNT, CDR2 FRNRAP. Trimming left V 7 bases short and J 7 bases short, with 15 bases between. This CDR3 comprises 13 residues. The chain's CDR3 is CASALSTGNTQYF. Written as DNA, the CDR3 is TGTGCTAGTGCCCTATCAACGGGGAATACGCAGTATTTT.

The J gene is TRBJ2-3, the V gene TRBV9; no reliable D call. Trimming pared 4 bases from V and 0 bases from J, leaving 6 bases between. This CDR3 is built from 13 residues. Germline V gene data show CDR1 as SGDLS and CDR2 as YYNGEE. The CDR3 protein is CASSKLSTDTQYF. The CDR3, as DNA: TGTGCCAGCAGCAAATTGAGCACAGATACGCAGTATTTT.

The chain recombines TRBV11-2 with TRBJ1-1, with unresolved D. The CDR3 is 14 amino acids. Trimming removed 5 bases at V and 0 bases at J, with 10 bases between. The germline V gene has CDR1 SGHAT and CDR2 FQNNGV. CDR3 region: CASSPDPMNTEAFF. CDR3 DNA: TGTGCCAGCAGCCCGGATCCAATGAACACTGAAGCTTTCTTT.

The CDR3 region is CASRLQEETQYF. Written as DNA, the CDR3 is TGCGCCAGCCGCCTCCAAGAAGAGACCCAGTACTTC. V gene TRBV5-1 combines with J gene TRBJ2-5; D unclear. The CDR3 contains 12 residues. The V gene's germline CDR1 is SGHRS and CDR2 YFSETQ. With 7 bases removed from V and 3 bases from J, the gap between germline ends came to 10 bases.

This rearrangement joins TRBV27 to TRBJ2-7, with TRBD1 matching over 8 bases. The V gene end was trimmed by 3 bases and the J gene end by 6 bases; junction bases not matched to a gene: 10. The CDR3 sequence is 15 residues long. Germline V CDR1 and CDR2: MNHEY, SMNVEV (reference sequence). The CDR3 nucleotides read TGTGCCAGCAGTTTTGGAAGGGACAGGATCGCCGAGCAGTACTTC. Translation: CASSFGRDRIAEQYF.

V is TRBV11-2 and J is TRBJ1-1, with 7 nucleotides matching TRBD1. In germline, CDR1 is SGHAT, CDR2 FQNNGV. The CDR3 is 15 residues long. The ends lost 5 bases at V and 5 bases at J; junction bases unmatched: 11. The CDR3 sequence is CASSPTRQGRTEAFF. The CDR3 DNA reads TGTGCCAGCAGCCCAACCCGACAGGGAAGGACTGAAGCTTTCTTT.

Points on this clone: The same CDR3 can be traced to other DNA sequences in this sample. This chain connects TRBV18 to TRBJ1-1; D is possibly TRBD1 (6 bases). Trimming removed 3 bases from V and 1 base from J, with 9 bases in between. The CDR3 runs to 14 residues. Germline V gene data show CDR1 as KGHSH and CDR2 as LQKENI. For the CDR3, the DNA is TGTGCCAGCTCACCCCAGACAGGGAACACTGAAGCTTTCTTT. Translating gives CASSPQTGNTEAFF.

The V call is TRBV11-2, the J call TRBJ2-5; D gene ambiguous. CDR3 size: 15 residues. From germline, CDR1 is SGHAT and CDR2 FQNNGV. The ends were cut back, 6 bases at V and 7 bases at J, with 21 bases in the middle. This CDR3 reads CASSRPLEDSGTQYF. The CDR3 DNA reads as TGTGCCAGCAGTCGACCGCTTGAGGATTCCGGGACCCAGTACTTC. Combining the CDR3 with reference TRBV11-2 and TRBJ2-5 gives the whole variable domain EAGVAQSPRYKIIEKRQSVAFWCNPISGHATLYWYQQILGQGPKLLIQFQNNGVVDDSQLPKDRFSAERLKGVDSTLKIQPAKLEDSAVYLCASSRPLEDSGTQYFGPGTRLLVL.

The V gene is TRBV6-5, the J gene TRBJ1-1; tentative D call: TRBD1 (6 bases). The V end lost 2 bases, the J end lost 0 bases, and 7 bases lay between the germline ends. The CDR3 runs 14 residues. Germline CDR1 reads MNHEY; CDR2 reads SVGAGI. CDR3 DNA sequence: TGTGCCAGCAGTTACGGGGGCCTGAACACTGAAGCTTTCTTT. Its translation: CASSYGGLNTEAFF.

The chain uses TRBV4-2 and TRBJ1-1, with 9 bases identical to TRBD1. Per germline, CDR1 LGHNA and CDR2 YNFKEQ. CDR3 length: 13 amino acids. V was clipped by 5 bases and J by 4 bases; unmatched bases: 2. The CDR3 loop is CASSSQGATEAFF. CDR3 coding DNA: TGTGCCAGCAGCTCACAGGGGGCCACTGAAGCTTTCTTT.

The gene calls are TRBV5-4 and TRBJ2-1; 10 positions match TRBD1. V gave up 2 bases and J gave up 9 bases; unmatched junction bases: 8. Germline V CDR1 and CDR2: SGHNT, YYREEE (reference sequence). The CDR3 is 15 amino acids. The CDR3, as DNA: TGTGCCAGCAGCTTCGGACAGGGGGGGAGTTTTGAGCAGTTCTTC. It yields the protein CASSFGQGGSFEQFF.

Concerning this clone: The final CDR3 position lacks the conserved phenylalanine or tryptophan, pointing to a likely read error. It is unclear where the CDR3 begins or ends on the DNA, so no DNA is shown, and the CDR3 is as TCRdb lists it. The rearrangement links TRBV12-5 to TRBJ1-1; TRBD1 was called by the table and not checked on the DNA. Germline assignment: CDR1 LGHNT and CDR2 FRNRAP. The CDR3 is 14 residues long, ends included. This CDR3 is CASGLTPWTGEASL.

The chain combines TRBV14 with TRBJ1-2; D is ambiguous. The CDR3 loop spans 16 amino acids. Germline values: CDR1 SGHDN, CDR2 FVKESK. Trimming left V 1 base short and J 4 bases short, with 16 bases between. Here the CDR3 reads CASSQGIPVYFYGYTF. Here the CDR3 DNA reads TGTGCCAGCAGCCAAGGGATCCCTGTTTACTTCTATGGCTACACCTTC.

This clone was counted once. The V call is TRBV6-5, the J call TRBJ1-2; a weak D match, TRBD1 (5 bases). V was cut by 5 bases and J by 7 bases, with 17 bases left in between. This CDR3 comprises 14 residues. Per the germline V gene, CDR1 is MNHEY and CDR2 is SVGAGI. The DNA for the CDR3 is TGTGCCAGCAGTACCGCCGGGACGTCATCTGGCTACACCTTC. Amino acid sequence: CASSTAGTSSGYTF.

The gene calls are TRBV7-9 and TRBJ2-7, with D perhaps TRBD2 (6 bases). The germline V gene has CDR1 SEHNR and CDR2 FQNEAQ (reference sequence). The CDR3 covers 13 residues. Trimming left V 5 bases short and J 6 bases short, with 14 bases between. The CDR3 reads CASSANLGGEQYF. CDR3 nucleotide sequence: TGTGCCAGCAGCGCCAATTTGGGGGGCGAGCAGTACTTC. Drawing the rest from reference TRBV7-9 and TRBJ2-7, the complete variable domain is DTGVSQNPRHKITKRGQNVTFRCDPISEHNRLYWYRQTLGQGPEFLTYFQNEAQLEKSRLLSDRFSAERPKGSFSTLEIQRTEQGDSAMYLCASSANLGGEQYFGPGTRLTVT.

The V gene is TRBV9, the J gene TRBJ1-1, with 7 nucleotides matching TRBD1. V shed 4 bases, J shed 4 bases, and the junction held 7 bases outside the gene matches. The CDR3 extends over 14 amino acids. Per the germline V gene, CDR1 is SGDLS and CDR2 is YYNGEE. CDR3 amino acids: CASSPTTGPTEAFF. The CDR3 nucleotides read TGTGCCAGCAGCCCAACGACAGGGCCCACTGAAGCTTTCTTT.

This sequence joins TRBV19 and TRBJ1-5; TRBD1 agrees at 7 bases. V lost 6 bases and J lost 1; bases outside the gene matches: 6. There are 15 residues in the CDR3. Per germline, CDR1 LNHDA and CDR2 SQIVND (reference sequence). CDR3 amino acids: CASSNDRASNQPQHF. CDR3 bases: TGTGCCAGTAGCAACGACAGGGCAAGCAATCAGCCCCAGCATTTT.

This rearrangement joins TRBV24-1 to TRBJ1-3; D unclear. This CDR3 contains 17 residues. Germline loops: CDR1 KGHDR, CDR2 SFDVKD. The V and J ends lost 0 bases and 2 bases respectively, with 13 bases between them. The CDR3 DNA reads TGTGCCACCAGTGATTTGTTTCGAGAACTGGCTGGAAACACCATATATTTT. It yields the protein CATSDLFRELAGNTIYF.

The chain has TRBV19 and TRBJ1-1; no clear D gene. The CDR3 contains 13 residues. Germline lookup yields CDR1 LNHDA and CDR2 SQIVND (reference sequence). Trimming shortened V by 2 bases and J by 1 base, and 5 bases separated the two germline ends. The CDR3 sequence is CASSIIENTEAFF. DNA for the CDR3: TGTGCCAGTAGTATAATTGAGAACACTGAAGCTTTCTTT. Full variable domain (remainder filled in from reference TRBV19 and TRBJ1-1): DGGITQSPKYLFRKEGQNVTLSCEQNLNHDAMYWYRQDPGQGLRLIYYSQIVNDFQKGDIAEGYSVSREKKESFPLTVTSAQKNPTAFYLCASSIIENTEAFFGQGTRLTVV.

The chain has TRBV7-8 and TRBJ2-7; possible D gene TRBD2, 6 bases. Per the germline V gene, CDR1 is SGHVS and CDR2 is FQNEAQ. This CDR3 contains 15 residues. V dropped 7 bases and J dropped 1 base, with 17 bases sitting between them. CDR3 loop: CASTPRGLPSYEQYF. The CDR3 nucleotides are TGTGCCAGCACCCCCCGAGGACTACCTTCCTACGAGCAGTACTTC.

The chain employs TRBV5-1 and TRBJ2-2; TRBD2 matches at 9 bases. CDR1 is SGHRS, CDR2 YFSETQ, per germline. Losses at the gene ends were 0 bases for V and 13 bases for J; bases not matched to a gene: 10. The CDR3 is made up of 15 amino acids. The CDR3 reads CASSLVGGTSSWLFF. In DNA form, the CDR3 reads TGCGCCAGCAGCTTGGTTGGTGGGACTAGCTCATGGCTGTTTTTT.

The J gene is TRBJ2-2, the V gene TRBV11-2, with 9 positions matching TRBD1. The germline V gene encodes CDR1 SGHAT and CDR2 FQNNGV. The CDR3 sequence is 16 residues long. V lost 5 bases and J lost 4; bases outside the gene matches: 8. The CDR3, as DNA: TGTGCCAGCAGCAAAAGACAGGGGGTTAGCACCGGGGAGCTGTTTTTT. Translation: CASSKRQGVSTGELFF.

The CDR3 DNA is TGTGCCAGCAGCCATCGCGACAGGGGGATATTAGGAGGGACTGAAGCTTTCTTT. It is translated as CASSHRDRGILGGTEAFF. This rearrangement joins TRBV3-1 (or the pseudogene TRBV3-2) to TRBJ1-1; TRBD1 agrees at 9 bases. Germline values: CDR1 LGHDT, CDR2 YNNKEL (reference sequence). The CDR3 is 18 amino acids. Germline trimming cut 3 bases from V and 5 bases from J; bases unmatched to any gene: 16.

This clone was seen a few times. J is TRBJ1-1 and V is TRBV7-2, with a weak D call TRBD1 (6 bases). The CDR3 is 15 residues long. Trimming pared 5 bases from V and 7 bases from J, leaving 20 bases between. Looked up from germline, CDR1 is SGHTA and CDR2 is FQGNSA. CDR3 coding DNA: TGTGCCAGCAGCAGCGGGGGCTGGGGTTTAAATGAAGCTTTCTTT. Residues: CASSSGGWGLNEAFF.

V gene TRBV7-9 combines with J gene TRBJ2-5, with a weak D call TRBD2 (5 bases). Germline values: CDR1 SEHNR, CDR2 FQNEAQ (reference sequence). Trimming took off 4 bases at V and 6 bases at J, with 15 bases between the two ends. CDR3 length: 14 residues. This CDR3 reads CASSSISSYQTQYF. The CDR3, as DNA: TGTGCCAGCAGCTCGATCTCTAGCTACCAGACCCAGTACTTC.

The chain has TRBV4-3 and TRBJ2-5; 11 positions agree with TRBD1. This CDR3 contains 15 residues. Unmatched junction bases numbered 5, after V lost 4 bases and J lost 4 bases. CDR1 and CDR2 (germline): LGHNA, YSLEER. The CDR3 nucleotides read TGCGCCAGCAGCCGAATCGGGACAGGGGGAGAGACCCAGTACTTC. Its translation: CASSRIGTGGETQYF.

This sequence joins TRBV7-9 and TRBJ2-7; D unclear. The V gene lost 1 base and the J gene lost 2 bases, with 9 bases spanning the gap. The CDR3 spans 14 residues. Germline V gene lookup returns CDR1 SEHNR and CDR2 FQNEAQ (reference sequence). CDR3 amino acids: CASSLVGEPYEQYF. CDR3 nucleotides: TGTGCCAGCAGCTTAGTTGGAGAACCCTACGAGCAGTACTTC.